This T cell receptor (beta chain) comes out of a study of blood T cell repertoires in COVID-19. Study-level background: Samples taken during acute and convalescent COVID-19 were collected in the United States, Italy and Spain. Sources were T cells, B-cell-depleted T cells, or PBMCs; the material itself was cDNA or gDNA.

In the original workflow: For nucleated cells, counts were estimated from reference gene primer amplification. This table comes from immunoSEQ multiplex PCR, and its TCRdb copy is limited to in-frame clones, with some not included. The V and J calls and the clone size are those of that table, but D and trimming were determined from the DNA. The sample gives 250,000 to 300,000 clones, 70% to 90% of which show up once; 2.5% to 3.5% is in the top ten. V lost 5 bases and J lost 0; bases outside the gene matches: 14. This CDR3 has 20 residues. CDR1 MNHEY and CDR2 SVGEGT come from the germline V gene. The sample was peripheral blood. This chain uses TRBV6-2 or TRBV6-3 with TRBJ1-6; 9 nucleotides align to TRBD1. This clonotype originated in a woman aged 25-40 years with active or convalescent COVID-19. CDR3 sequence: CASSLHFGTGRSSYNSPLHF. The CDR3 DNA follows: TGTGCCAGCAGTCTTCATTTCGGGACAGGGAGGAGCTCCTATAATTCACCCCTCCACTTT.